One and the same sample provided the 21 T cell receptor beta chains below, sequenced in a study of CD4 and CD8 cells across lung adenocarcinoma regions. TCRdb re-derived calls from the PCR reads in MiXCR, one entry per CDR3 protein. The data hold 13,000 or so distinct CDR3 sequences, with approximately 50% observed a single time. The sample consisted of CD8+ T cells from the margin of a lung tumor. The receptors were sampled from a female donor with lung adenocarcinoma. The CD4 and CD8 labels of this study may be unreliable.

In its sample, this clonotype was seen once. At one end the junction does not follow the germline gene, possibly because of a read error. The chain links TRBV6-1 to TRBJ2-3; tentative D call: TRBD2 (6 bases). Germline values: CDR1 MNHNS, CDR2 SASEGT. This CDR3 is built from 16 residues. The CDR3 here is CASGRSGRRTTDTQYF. In nucleotides, the CDR3 is TGTGCCAGCGGGCGGAGCGGGCGCCGAACCACAGATACGCAGTATTTC.

This clonotype was picked up one time. The junction shows a germline mismatch at one end, possibly a read error. The chain combines TRBV10-1 with TRBJ2-4, with D possibly matching TRBD2 (7 bases). The length of the CDR3 is 14 residues. CDR1 and CDR2 (germline): WNHNN, SYGVQD (reference sequence). The CDR3 DNA sequence: TGCGCGAGCATCGGGGGGCGGGACCAAGAGACTCAGTACTTC. It specifies CASIGGRDQETQYF.

The V gene is TRBV6-1, the J gene TRBJ2-4; either TRBD1 or TRBD2 may supply D (5 bases each). The CDR3 is 16 residues long. The germline V and J ends were trimmed by 11 bases and 12 bases, with 32 bases remaining between them. Germline values: CDR1 MNHNS, CDR2 SASEGT. DNA for the CDR3: TGTGCCTGCCGTCCTACGGGGCACCCAGCCAAAGACACTCAGTACTTC. Amino acids: CACRPTGHPAKDTQYF.

On this clonotype: The junction departs from germline at one end; a sequencing error may be responsible. The V gene is TRBV6-4, the J gene TRBJ2-4; the D call may be TRBD1 or TRBD2 (5 bases each). Germline assignment: CDR1 MRHNA and CDR2 SNTAGT. The CDR3 runs 15 residues. The CDR3 here is CASVEGLWAKDIQYF. CDR3 sequence (DNA): TGTGCCAGCGTTGAGGGGCTGTGGGCCAAAGACATTCAGTACTTC.

The CDR3 region is CSAEDSSSFAYEQYF. CDR3 bases: TGCAGTGCGGAGGATTCTTCTAGTTTTGCCTACGAGCAGTACTTC. V is TRBV20-1 and J is TRBJ2-5, with D possibly being TRBD2 (5 bases). The tail of the sequence fits TRBJ2-7 better, so the J call may be wrong. This CDR3 is built from 15 residues. Per the germline V gene, CDR1 is DFQATT and CDR2 is SNEGSKA (reference sequence).

The chain recombines TRBV27 with TRBJ2-5, with 13 bases lining up with TRBD2. With the DNA end fitting TRBJ2-7 better, the J assignment may be wrong. Germline V gives CDR1 MNHEY, CDR2 SMNVEV (reference sequence). The CDR3 covers 20 residues. The CDR3, as DNA: TGTGCCAGCAGTTTATGGTTCCAGGCTACTAGCGGGAGGGCCGGCTACGAGCAGTACTTC. Its protein is CASSLWFQATSGRAGYEQYF.

Ten or more counts support this clonotype. The chain links TRBV4-2 to TRBJ2-4; D assignment may be TRBD1 or TRBD2 (7 bases each). This CDR3 region has 15 residues. CDR1 and CDR2 from the germline V gene are LGHNA and YNFKEQ. Trimming removed 0 bases at V and 7 bases at J, with 13 bases between. DNA of the CDR3: TGTGCCAGCAGCCAAGACAGACAGGGAGGGAACATTCAGTACTTC. Amino acid sequence: CASSQDRQGGNIQYF.

On this clonotype: The junction departs from germline at one end; a sequencing error may be responsible. This chain connects TRBV27 to TRBJ2-3, with a possible D match to TRBD1 (5 bases). This CDR3 region has 15 residues. Germline V gene lookup returns CDR1 MNHEY and CDR2 SMNVEV (reference sequence). CDR3 DNA: TGTGCCAGCGGTTTGGGGCTGCGAGCGAAAGATACGCAGTACTTT. This sequence encodes CASGLGLRAKDTQYF.

About this clonotype: One end of the junction does not line up with germline, which may come from a read error. The chain carries TRBV6-5 and TRBJ2-5; D possibly uses TRBD1 or TRBD2 (6 bases each). Germline V gene lookup returns CDR1 MNHEY and CDR2 SVGAGI. The CDR3 is 15 amino acids. The CDR3 DNA reads as TGTGGCAGGGGTTACGGGGGCCGTGCCCCAGATACCCAGTATTTC. Translation: CGRGYGGRAPDTQYF.

The chain has TRBV15 and TRBJ2-5; maybe TRBD2 (5 bases). Germline loops: CDR1 LNHNV, CDR2 YYDKDF (reference sequence). The CDR3 is 15 residues long. Trimming stripped 0 bases from V and 2 bases from J, with 10 bases between. DNA of the CDR3: TGTGCCACCAGCAGAGATCTGAGGGAACAAGAGACCCAGTACTTC. Amino acids: CATSRDLREQETQYF.

This clonotype was seen ten or more times. The J gene is TRBJ2-2, the V gene TRBV10-2; D gene ambiguous. V was trimmed by 5 bases and J by 7 bases, leaving 5 bases between them. CDR3 size: 11 residues. Germline CDR1 reads WSHSY; CDR2 reads SAAADI. CDR3 sequence: CASSYFGELFF. The CDR3 DNA follows: TGCGCCAGCAGTTATTTCGGGGAGCTGTTTTTT.

This clonotype was observed many times. The chain joins TRBV14 to TRBJ2-5; 7 bases are a match to TRBD2. The CDR3 sequence is 15 residues long. With V trimmed by 1 base and J by 1 base, 3 bases remained unmatched. Looked up from germline, CDR1 is SGHDN and CDR2 is FVKESK. The CDR3 reads CASSQGASGQETQYF. The CDR3, as DNA: TGTGCCAGCAGCCAAGGGGCTAGCGGCCAAGAGACCCAGTACTTC.

There are many counts of this clonotype. The chain is built from TRBV4-1 and TRBJ2-1, with D perhaps matching TRBD1 (5 bases). Germline CDR1 MGHRA, CDR2 YSYEKL. Trimming took off 1 base at V and 5 bases at J, with 18 bases between the two ends. CDR3 length equals 17 residues. CDR3 bases: TGCGCCAGCAGCCAAGCGCCCTGGGGTACAGGAAACAATGAGCAGTTCTTC. This gives the protein CASSQAPWGTGNNEQFF.

The chain recombines TRBV6-5 with TRBJ2-1; either TRBD1 or TRBD2 may fit D (6 bases each). The CDR3 length is 15 residues. Germline values: CDR1 MNHEY, CDR2 SVGAGI. The V and J ends lost 2 bases and 13 bases respectively, with 21 bases between them. In DNA form, the CDR3 reads TGTGCCAGCAGTTACGGGGGGACAACGCAAGAGACCCAGTTCTTC. Protein sequence: CASSYGGTTQETQFF.

Of note for this clonotype: Germline and junction disagree at one end, which may indicate a read error. The rearrangement joins TRBV6-1 to TRBJ2-3, with a possible D match to TRBD1 (6 bases). The CDR3 runs to 13 residues. Germline lookup yields CDR1 MNHNS and CDR2 SASEGT. As DNA, the CDR3 is TGTGCCAGGGGGATGGGGGCCAAAAATACGCAGTACTTT. Amino acids: CARGMGAKNTQYF.

This clonotype was seen only a few times. Possible read error: a much larger clone is one base away. The V call is TRBV6-1, the J call TRBJ2-1, with 7 bases identical to TRBD1. CDR3 length equals 15 residues. V shed 6 bases and J 10 bases; nucleotides not matched to a gene: 15. The germline V gene has CDR1 MNHNS and CDR2 SASEGT. CDR3 loop: CASSHQGVSIYEQFF. In DNA form, the CDR3 reads TGTGCCAGCAGCCACCAGGGGGTCTCGATCTACGAGCAGTTCTTC.

This clonotype was observed many times. V gene TRBV27 combines with J gene TRBJ2-2; 7 nucleotides match TRBD2. This CDR3 contains 16 residues. The germline gives CDR1 MNHEY, CDR2 SMNVEV (reference sequence). Trimming took 5 bases from V and 1 from J; bases not matched to a gene: 7. The CDR3 protein is CASSPKAGWNTGELFF. The CDR3 DNA reads as TGTGCCAGCAGTCCAAAAGCGGGGTGGAACACCGGGGAGCTGTTTTTT.

The V and J genes are TRBV9 and TRBJ2-3, with unresolved D. This CDR3 has 13 amino acids. Trimming took off 0 bases at V and 4 bases at J, with 6 bases between the two ends. Germline V gene sequence: CDR1 SGDLS, CDR2 YYNGEE. Here the CDR3 DNA reads TGTGCCAGCAGCGTAGATGTCCCAGATACGCAGTATTTT. Translation gives CASSVDVPDTQYF. The full variable domain, completed using reference TRBV9 and TRBJ2-3, is DSGVTQTPKHLITATGQRVTLRCSPRSGDLSVYWYQQSLDQGLQFLIQYYNGEERAKGNILERFSAQQFPDLHSELNLSSLELGDSALYFCASSVDVPDTQYFGPGTRLTVL.

The V gene is TRBV6-1, the J gene TRBJ2-5; the D is unclear. V lost 7 bases and J 5 bases, leaving 20 bases between the germline ends. In germline, CDR1 is MNHNS, CDR2 SASEGT. The CDR3 length is 15 residues. The CDR3 nucleotides read TGTGCCAGCATCCCCGGGCTTTTTCCCGGGGAGACCCAGTACTTC. Translation gives CASIPGLFPGETQYF.

The chain is built from TRBV7-2 and TRBJ2-1; a weak D match, TRBD2 (6 bases). CDR1 is SGHTA and CDR2 is FQGNSA in the germline V gene. The CDR3 extends over 13 amino acids. V shed 7 bases and J shed 8 bases, with 15 bases lying between them. The CDR3 DNA is TGTGCCAGCACACTGGACTACCCGGATGAGCAGTTCTTC. Protein sequence: CASTLDYPDEQFF.

Concerning this clonotype: The junction departs from germline at one end; a sequencing error may be responsible. The chain has TRBV18 and TRBJ1-1, with TRBD1 identical over 10 bases. Germline V CDR1 and CDR2: KGHSH, LQKENI. The CDR3 runs 15 residues. The CDR3 region has the DNA TGTGCCAGCTCACAAGGGACAGGGGTGAACACTGAAGACATCTTC. Amino acids: CASSQGTGVNTEDIF.